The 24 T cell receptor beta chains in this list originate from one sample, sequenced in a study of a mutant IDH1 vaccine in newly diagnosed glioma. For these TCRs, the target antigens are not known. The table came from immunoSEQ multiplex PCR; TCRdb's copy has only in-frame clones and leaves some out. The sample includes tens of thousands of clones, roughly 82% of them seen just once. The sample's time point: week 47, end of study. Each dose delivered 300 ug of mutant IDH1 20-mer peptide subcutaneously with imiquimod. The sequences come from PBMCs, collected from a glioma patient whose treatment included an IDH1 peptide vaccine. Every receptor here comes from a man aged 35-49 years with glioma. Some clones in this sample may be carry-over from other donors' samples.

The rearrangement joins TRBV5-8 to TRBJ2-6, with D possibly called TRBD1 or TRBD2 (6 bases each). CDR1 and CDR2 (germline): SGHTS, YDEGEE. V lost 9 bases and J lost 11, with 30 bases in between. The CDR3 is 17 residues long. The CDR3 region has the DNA TGTGCCACCTGGGGACTCCGGGACACCTGGCGAGGGGACGTCCTGACTTTC. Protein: CATWGLRDTWRGDVLTF.

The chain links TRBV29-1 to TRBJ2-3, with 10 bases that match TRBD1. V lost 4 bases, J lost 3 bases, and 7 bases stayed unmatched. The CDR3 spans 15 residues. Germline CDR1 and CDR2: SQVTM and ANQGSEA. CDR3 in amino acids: CSVARQGAYTDTQYF. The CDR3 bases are TGCAGCGTTGCCCGACAGGGGGCGTATACAGATACGCAGTATTTT.

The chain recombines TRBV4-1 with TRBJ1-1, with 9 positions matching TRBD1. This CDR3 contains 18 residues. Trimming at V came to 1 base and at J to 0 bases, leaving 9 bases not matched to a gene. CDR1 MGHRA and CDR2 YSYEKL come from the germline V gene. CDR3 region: CASSQAGQGLGMNTEAFF. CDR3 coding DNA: TGCGCCAGCAGCCAAGCAGGACAGGGGCTGGGGATGAACACTGAAGCTTTCTTT.

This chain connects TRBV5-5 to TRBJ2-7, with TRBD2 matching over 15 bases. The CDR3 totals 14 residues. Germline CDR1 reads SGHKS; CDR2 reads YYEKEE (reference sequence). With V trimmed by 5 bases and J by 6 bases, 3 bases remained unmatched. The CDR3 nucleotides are TGTGCCAGCAGTACGGGACTAGCGGGGGGCGAGCAGTACTTC. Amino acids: CASSTGLAGGEQYF.

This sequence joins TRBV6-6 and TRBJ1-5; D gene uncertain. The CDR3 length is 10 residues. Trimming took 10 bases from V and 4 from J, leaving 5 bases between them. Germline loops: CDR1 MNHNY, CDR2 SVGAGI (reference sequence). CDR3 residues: CATHNQPQHF. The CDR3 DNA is TGTGCCACCCATAATCAGCCCCAGCATTTT.

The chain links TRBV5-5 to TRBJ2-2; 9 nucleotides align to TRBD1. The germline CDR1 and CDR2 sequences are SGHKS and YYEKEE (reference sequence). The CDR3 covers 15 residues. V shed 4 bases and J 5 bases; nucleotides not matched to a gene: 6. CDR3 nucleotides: TGTGCCAGCAGCGCGGACAGGGGATTTACCGGGGAGCTGTTTTTT. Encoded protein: CASSADRGFTGELFF.

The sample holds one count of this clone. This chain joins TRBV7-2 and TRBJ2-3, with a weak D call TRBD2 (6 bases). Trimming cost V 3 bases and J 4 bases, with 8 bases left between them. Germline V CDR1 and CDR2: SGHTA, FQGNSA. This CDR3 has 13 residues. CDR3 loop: CASSFGEADTQYF. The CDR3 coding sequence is TGTGCCAGCAGCTTTGGGGAGGCAGATACGCAGTATTTT.

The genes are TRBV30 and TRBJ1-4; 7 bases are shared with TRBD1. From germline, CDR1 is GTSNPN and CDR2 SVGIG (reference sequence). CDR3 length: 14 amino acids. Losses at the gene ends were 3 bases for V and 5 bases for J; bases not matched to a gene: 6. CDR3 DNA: TGTGCCTGGAGGCCCGGGACAGAAAATGAAAAACTGTTTTTT. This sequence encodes CAWRPGTENEKLFF.

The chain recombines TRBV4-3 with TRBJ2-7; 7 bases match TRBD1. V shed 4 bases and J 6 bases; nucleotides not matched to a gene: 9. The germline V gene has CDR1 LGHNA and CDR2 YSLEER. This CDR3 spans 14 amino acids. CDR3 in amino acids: CASSPGTGVGEQYF. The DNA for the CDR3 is TGCGCCAGCAGCCCCGGAACAGGGGTGGGCGAGCAGTACTTC.

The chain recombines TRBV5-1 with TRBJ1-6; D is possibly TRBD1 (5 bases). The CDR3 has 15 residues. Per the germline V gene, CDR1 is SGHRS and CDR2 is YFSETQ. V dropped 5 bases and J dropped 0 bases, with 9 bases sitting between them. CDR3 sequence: CASSWDGSYNSPLHF. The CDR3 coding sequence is TGCGCCAGCAGTTGGGACGGCTCCTATAATTCACCCCTCCACTTT.

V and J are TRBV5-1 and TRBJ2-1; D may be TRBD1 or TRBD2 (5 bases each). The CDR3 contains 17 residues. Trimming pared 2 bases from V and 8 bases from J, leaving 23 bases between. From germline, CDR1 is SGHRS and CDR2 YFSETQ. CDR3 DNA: TGCGCCAGCAGCTTAACCCCCGGGACCTCATCGATCGATGAGCAGTTCTTC. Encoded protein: CASSLTPGTSSIDEQFF.

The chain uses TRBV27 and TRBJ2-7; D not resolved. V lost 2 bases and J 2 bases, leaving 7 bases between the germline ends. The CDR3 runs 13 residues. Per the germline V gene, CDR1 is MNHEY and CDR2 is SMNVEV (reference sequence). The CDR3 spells CASSLADTYEQYF. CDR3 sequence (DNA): TGTGCCAGCAGTTTAGCTGATACCTACGAGCAGTACTTC.

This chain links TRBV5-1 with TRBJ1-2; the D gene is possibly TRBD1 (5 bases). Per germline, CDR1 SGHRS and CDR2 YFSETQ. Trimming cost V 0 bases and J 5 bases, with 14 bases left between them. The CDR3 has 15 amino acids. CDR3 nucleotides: TGCGCCAGCAGCTTGGGGGGCCTTGGTGGGTATGGCTACACCTTC. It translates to CASSLGGLGGYGYTF.

The CDR3 sequence is CASSSRTGFSYNSPLHF. CDR3 bases: TGTGCCAGTAGTTCCCGGACAGGTTTCTCCTATAATTCACCCCTCCACTTT. This sequence joins TRBV19 and TRBJ1-6; 7 positions agree with TRBD1. Germline V gene sequence: CDR1 LNHDA, CDR2 SQIVND (reference sequence). The J segment lost 0 bases and the V segment lost 5 bases, leaving 7 bases of the junction unmatched. The CDR3 totals 17 residues.

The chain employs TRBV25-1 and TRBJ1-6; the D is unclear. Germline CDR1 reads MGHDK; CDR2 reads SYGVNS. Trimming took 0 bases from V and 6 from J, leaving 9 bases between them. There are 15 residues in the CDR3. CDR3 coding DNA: TGTGCCAGCAGTGAATATCCGATAGCTAATTCACCCCTCCACTTT. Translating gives CASSEYPIANSPLHF.

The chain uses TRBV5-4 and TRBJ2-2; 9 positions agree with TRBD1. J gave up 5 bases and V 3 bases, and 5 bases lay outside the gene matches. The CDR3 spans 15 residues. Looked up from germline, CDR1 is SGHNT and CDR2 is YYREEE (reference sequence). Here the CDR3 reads CASSSRTGETGELFF. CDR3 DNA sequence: TGTGCCAGCAGCTCCCGGACAGGGGAGACCGGGGAGCTGTTTTTT.

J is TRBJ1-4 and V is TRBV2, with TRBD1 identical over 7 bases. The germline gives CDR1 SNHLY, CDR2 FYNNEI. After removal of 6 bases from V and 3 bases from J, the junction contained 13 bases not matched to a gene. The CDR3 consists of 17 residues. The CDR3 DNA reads TGTGCCAGCAGCGGACCCAGGGGGTGGATAGCTAATGAAAAACTGTTTTTT. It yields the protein CASSGPRGWIANEKLFF.

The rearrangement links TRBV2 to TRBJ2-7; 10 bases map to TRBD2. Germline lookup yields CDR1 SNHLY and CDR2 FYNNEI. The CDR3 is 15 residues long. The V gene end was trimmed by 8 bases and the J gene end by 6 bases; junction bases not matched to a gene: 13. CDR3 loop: CASAGERASGGEQYF. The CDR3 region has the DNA TGTGCCAGCGCGGGGGAGCGGGCTAGCGGGGGCGAGCAGTACTTC.

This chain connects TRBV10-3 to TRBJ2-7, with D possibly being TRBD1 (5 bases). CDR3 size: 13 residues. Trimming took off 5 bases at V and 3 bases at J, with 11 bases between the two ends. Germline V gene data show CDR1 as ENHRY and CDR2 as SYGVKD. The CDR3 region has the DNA TGTGCCATCAGTCAGGGCCCTGGCTACGAGCAGTACTTC. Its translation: CAISQGPGYEQYF.

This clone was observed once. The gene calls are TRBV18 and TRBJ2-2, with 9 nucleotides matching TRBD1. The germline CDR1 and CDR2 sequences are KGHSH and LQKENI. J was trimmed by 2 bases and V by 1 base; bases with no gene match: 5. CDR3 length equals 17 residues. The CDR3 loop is CASSPRPQGANTGELFF. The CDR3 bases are TGTGCCAGCTCACCACGCCCACAGGGGGCCAACACCGGGGAGCTGTTTTTT.

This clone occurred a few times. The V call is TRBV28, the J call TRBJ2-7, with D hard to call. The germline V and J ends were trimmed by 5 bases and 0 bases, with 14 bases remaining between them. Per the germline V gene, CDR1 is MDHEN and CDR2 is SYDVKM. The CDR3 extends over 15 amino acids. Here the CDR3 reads CASSPRFRPSYEQYF. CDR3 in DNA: TGTGCCAGCAGTCCCAGGTTCAGGCCCTCCTACGAGCAGTACTTC. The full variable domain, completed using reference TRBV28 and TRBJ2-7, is DVKVTQSSRYLVKRTGEKVFLECVQDMDHENMFWYRQDPGLGLRLIYFSYDVKMKEKGDIPEGYSVSREKKERFSLILESASTNQTSMYLCASSPRFRPSYEQYFGPGTRLTVT.

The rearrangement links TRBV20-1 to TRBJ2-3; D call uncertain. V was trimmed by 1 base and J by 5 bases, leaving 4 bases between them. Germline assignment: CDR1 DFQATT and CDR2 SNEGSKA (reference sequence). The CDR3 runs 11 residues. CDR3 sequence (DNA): TGCAGTGCTAGAGCGGTAGATACGCAGTATTTT. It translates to CSARAVDTQYF.

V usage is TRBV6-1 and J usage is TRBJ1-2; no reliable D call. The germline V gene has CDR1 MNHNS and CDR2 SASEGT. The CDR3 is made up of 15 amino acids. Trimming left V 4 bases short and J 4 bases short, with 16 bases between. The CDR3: CASSGGGSPTYGYTF. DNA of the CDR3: TGTGCCAGCAGTGGGGGTGGCAGCCCTACCTATGGCTACACCTTC.

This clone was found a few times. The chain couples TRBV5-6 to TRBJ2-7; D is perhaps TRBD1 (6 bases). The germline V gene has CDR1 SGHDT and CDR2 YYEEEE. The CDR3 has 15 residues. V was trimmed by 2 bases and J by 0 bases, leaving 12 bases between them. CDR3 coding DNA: TGTGCCAGCAGCTTCAGGGGCGTTAGCTCCTACGAGCAGTACTTC. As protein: CASSFRGVSSYEQYF.